These 15 T cell receptor beta chains were all obtained from the same sample, sequenced in a study of blood T cell repertoires in COVID-19. The data were produced by immunoSEQ multiplex PCR, yet TCRdb's version contains in-frame clones alone and is incomplete. This sample has more than 110,000 clones; 84% occur once, and the top ten carry under 7%. Sequencing was done on a sample of PBMCs or T cells enriched from blood (not recorded which). Every receptor here comes from a man aged 35-49 years with acute COVID-19.

V is TRBV29-1 and J is TRBJ2-3, with D perhaps TRBD1 (5 bases). Germline loops: CDR1 SQVTM, CDR2 ANQGSEA. This CDR3 comprises 13 residues. V was shortened by 6 bases and J by 2 bases, with 12 bases between the two germline ends. CDR3 bases: TGCAGCGTCAGCCAGGGCCCCACAGATACGCAGTATTTT. Its protein is CSVSQGPTDTQYF.

This chain joins TRBV19 and TRBJ1-5, with 7 bases fitting TRBD1. Germline V gene sequence: CDR1 LNHDA, CDR2 SQIVND (reference sequence). With V trimmed by 3 bases and J by 6 bases, 11 bases remained unmatched. The CDR3 contains 16 residues. The CDR3 coding sequence is TGTGCCAGTAGTATCCTCGGTCAGGGGGGAATTCAGCCCCAGCATTTT. Protein product: CASSILGQGGIQPQHF. Full variable domain (rest looked up from reference TRBV19 and TRBJ1-5): DGGITQSPKYLFRKEGQNVTLSCEQNLNHDAMYWYRQDPGQGLRLIYYSQIVNDFQKGDIAEGYSVSREKKESFPLTVTSAQKNPTAFYLCASSILGQGGIQPQHFGDGTRLSIL.

The rearrangement uses TRBV5-1 and TRBJ2-2; D is unresolved. Trimming took 0 bases from V and 4 from J, leaving 7 bases between them. The CDR3 extends over 14 amino acids. In germline, CDR1 is SGHRS, CDR2 YFSETQ. The CDR3 DNA reads TGCGCCAGCAGCTTGGACCTAAGCACCGGGGAGCTGTTTTTT. Translated: CASSLDLSTGELFF.

The V gene is TRBV7-2, the J gene TRBJ1-1, with 8 nucleotides matching TRBD1. The V gene's germline CDR1 is SGHTA and CDR2 FQGNSA. The CDR3 totals 14 residues. The junction had 6 bases not matched to a gene; V was cut back by 4 bases and J by 5 bases. As DNA, the CDR3 is TGTGCCAGCAGCTCGTCCCGGGACAGGACTGAAGCTTTCTTT. Translated: CASSSSRDRTEAFF. The whole variable domain, remainder taken from reference TRBV7-2 and TRBJ1-1, is GAGVSQSPSNKVTEKGKDVELRCDPISGHTALYWYRQSLGQGLEFLIYFQGNSAPDKSGLPSDRFSAERTGGSVSTLTIQRTQQEDSAVYLCASSSSRDRTEAFFGQGTRLTVV.

The table lists this clone with a few counts. The chain joins TRBV6-2 or TRBV6-3 to TRBJ1-1; TRBD1 agrees at 7 bases. V shed 4 bases, J shed 1 base, and the junction held 0 bases outside the gene matches. The V gene's germline CDR1 is MNHEY and CDR2 SVGEGT. CDR3 size: 13 residues. CDR3 sequence reads: CASSWDRNTEAFF. For the CDR3, the DNA is TGTGCCAGCAGTTGGGACAGGAACACTGAAGCTTTCTTT.

DNA for the CDR3: TGCGCCAGCAGCCCGACAGGGGGGAATAATGAGCAGTTCTTC. Translation gives CASSPTGGNNEQFF. The J gene is TRBJ2-1, the V gene TRBV5-1; 9 bases match TRBD1. The CDR3 runs to 14 residues. V was pared by 4 bases and J by 7 bases, with 6 bases of the junction left unmatched. Germline lookup yields CDR1 SGHRS and CDR2 YFSETQ.

This clone was seen a handful of times. V usage is TRBV5-6 and J usage is TRBJ2-3; maybe TRBD2 (5 bases). The CDR3 is 15 amino acids. Germline values: CDR1 SGHDT, CDR2 YYEEEE. V lost 4 bases and J 8 bases, leaving 20 bases between the germline ends. In DNA form, the CDR3 reads TGTGCCAGCAGCCCGGCGCTTGGGAGAGGAGCTACGCAGTATTTT. Its translation is CASSPALGRGATQYF.

The chain carries TRBV6-2 or TRBV6-3 and TRBJ2-7; no definite D call. The CDR3 covers 12 residues. Trimming stripped 0 bases from V and 2 bases from J, with 2 bases between. Germline loops: CDR1 MNHEY, CDR2 SVGEGT. DNA for the CDR3: TGTGCCAGCAGTTACTCCACCTACGAGCAGTACTTC. This gives the protein CASSYSTYEQYF.

This sequence joins TRBV19 and TRBJ1-1; D is uncertain. V gave up 4 bases and J gave up 1 base, with 10 bases separating them. The CDR3 sequence is 14 residues long. Germline values: CDR1 LNHDA, CDR2 SQIVND (reference sequence). The CDR3 loop reads CASSSVNKNTEAFF. The DNA of the CDR3 is TGTGCCAGTAGTAGCGTAAATAAGAACACTGAAGCTTTCTTT. Together with reference TRBV19 and TRBJ1-1, the CDR3 gives the full variable domain: DGGITQSPKYLFRKEGQNVTLSCEQNLNHDAMYWYRQDPGQGLRLIYYSQIVNDFQKGDIAEGYSVSREKKESFPLTVTSAQKNPTAFYLCASSSVNKNTEAFFGQGTRLTVV.

V usage is TRBV7-2 and J usage is TRBJ2-3; D not certain. The germline gives CDR1 SGHTA, CDR2 FQGNSA. V was trimmed by 1 base and J by 1 base, leaving 6 bases between them. This CDR3 region has 14 residues. CDR3 loop: CASSLESGTDTQYF. The CDR3 DNA is TGTGCCAGCAGCTTAGAATCTGGCACAGATACGCAGTATTTT. Based on the CDR3 plus reference TRBV7-2 and TRBJ2-3, the full variable domain is GAGVSQSPSNKVTEKGKDVELRCDPISGHTALYWYRQSLGQGLEFLIYFQGNSAPDKSGLPSDRFSAERTGGSVSTLTIQRTQQEDSAVYLCASSLESGTDTQYFGPGTRLTVL.

The rearrangement uses TRBV5-1 and TRBJ2-3; TRBD2 matches 13 bases. The ends lost 8 bases at V and 4 bases at J; junction bases unmatched: 7. The germline gives CDR1 SGHRS, CDR2 YFSETQ. This CDR3 has 15 amino acids. CDR3 loop: CASYWTSGRSDTQYF. The CDR3 DNA is TGCGCCAGTTATTGGACTAGCGGGAGATCAGATACGCAGTATTTT.

This clone has a handful of counts. V usage is TRBV10-1 and J usage is TRBJ2-7, with TRBD2 matching over 7 bases. The CDR3 consists of 14 residues. V trimming: 2 bases; J trimming: 2 bases; junction bases outside the gene matches: 3. Germline values: CDR1 WNHNN, CDR2 SYGVQD (reference sequence). The CDR3 nucleotides are TGCGCCAGCAGTGAGGCGGGAGACCCCTACGAGCAGTACTTC. Its protein product is CASSEAGDPYEQYF.

This chain joins TRBV6-6 and TRBJ2-7; TRBD1 agrees at 7 bases. Looked up from germline, CDR1 is MNHNY and CDR2 is SVGAGI (reference sequence). J was trimmed by 3 bases and V by 5 bases; bases with no gene match: 19. CDR3 length: 18 amino acids. The CDR3 loop is CASSRQRPGQPRGYEQYF. The CDR3 coding sequence is TGTGCCAGCAGTCGACAAAGACCGGGACAGCCTAGGGGCTACGAGCAGTACTTC.

The genes are TRBV28 and TRBJ2-1, with TRBD2 as a possible D gene (5 bases). V was cut by 4 bases and J by 9 bases, with 10 bases left in between. This CDR3 has 12 residues. Per germline, CDR1 MDHEN and CDR2 SYDVKM. CDR3 DNA sequence: TGTGCCAGCAGTTACATCGCGGGTGAGCAGTTCTTC. This sequence encodes CASSYIAGEQFF.

This clone was counted only a few times. The chain carries TRBV7-9 and TRBJ1-4; 8 bases are a match to TRBD1. The CDR3 sequence is 14 residues long. J lost 5 bases, V lost 1 base, and 0 bases had no gene match. Germline V gives CDR1 SEHNR, CDR2 FQNEAQ (reference sequence). CDR3 sequence reads: CASSLGQGNEKLFF. The CDR3, as DNA: TGTGCCAGCAGCTTAGGACAGGGGAATGAAAAACTGTTTTTT.